Sequencing of this TCR beta chain was carried out in a study of PD-1 blockade in mismatch repair-deficient tumors. Study-wide context: Patients had 11 to 13 mismatch repair-deficient cancer types and were previously treated and progressing.

Every patient had mismatch repair deficiency by PCR or immunohistochemistry. The TCR-sequenced patients were a few responders to pembrolizumab. Regarding the study as a whole: Tumor-resident clones, often undetectable pretreatment in blood, expanded then contracted after pembrolizumab.

As for this clone: Its cognate antigen is unknown.

The assay was immunoSEQ multiplex PCR, and TCRdb's table has in-frame clones only and misses some. The sample shows 50,000 to 75,000 clones, approximately 88% of them seen only once. The germline CDR1 and CDR2 sequences are WNHNN and SYGVQD (reference sequence). The CDR3 is 14 amino acids. Between the trimmed V and J ends, which lost 2 bases and 8 bases, there was a span of 12 bases. The sequence was obtained from an adult with mismatch repair-deficient cancer. The chain joins TRBV10-1 to TRBJ1-4, with TRBD1 as a possible D gene (5 bases). This material consisted of peripheral blood, taken 52 weeks after starting pembrolizumab. The CDR3 region has the DNA TGCGCCAGCAGTGAGCGGCAGGGCAGGGAAAAACTGTTTTTT. Translating gives CASSERQGREKLFF.